The 16 T cell receptor beta chains in this list originate from one sample, sequenced in a study of shared clonotypes between healthy human individuals. Clones were read by immunoSEQ multiplex PCR, and TCRdb kept only the in-frame ones, dropping some. The sample includes over a million clones, 75% to 85% seen only once; the top ten take 0.6% to 0.7%. The sample comprised memory CD4+ T cells from PBMCs. Specified subset: CD45RA-negative fraction. The receptors stem from a man between 18 and 35 years old in good health. Some clones in this sample may be carry-over from other donors' samples.

The chain recombines TRBV28 with TRBJ1-5; D perhaps matches TRBD1 (5 bases). V lost 1 base and J 9 bases, leaving 19 bases between the germline ends. CDR3 length: 16 residues. Germline V gene lookup returns CDR1 MDHEN and CDR2 SYDVKM. This CDR3 is CASSLFSTLDSRPQHF. DNA for the CDR3: TGTGCCAGCAGTTTATTCTCAACCCTAGACAGTCGGCCCCAGCATTTT.

CDR3 nucleotide sequence: TGTGCCAGCTCACCACGGCGGGATGCCTACGAGCAGTACTTC. As protein: CASSPRRDAYEQYF. J is TRBJ2-7 and V is TRBV18, with a tentative D call TRBD2 (6 bases). The germline V and J ends were trimmed by 1 base and 2 bases, with 9 bases remaining between them. The CDR3 totals 14 residues. Germline values: CDR1 KGHSH, CDR2 LQKENI.

This rearrangement joins TRBV28 to TRBJ2-5, with TRBD2 matching over 8 bases. This CDR3 region has 12 residues. With 5 bases clipped from V and 14 bases from J, the junction kept 10 bases outside the gene matches. Germline assignment: CDR1 MDHEN and CDR2 SYDVKM. In DNA form, the CDR3 reads TGTGCCAGCAGTAGATTAGCGGGACACCCCTACTTC. This translates into CASSRLAGHPYF.

The J gene is TRBJ2-4, the V gene TRBV28; TRBD2 matches 8 bases. Unmatched junction bases numbered 8, after V lost 10 bases and J lost 0 bases. The CDR3 is made up of 15 amino acids. Germline values: CDR1 MDHEN, CDR2 SYDVKM. The CDR3 region is CATPGREGAKNIQYF. For the CDR3, the DNA is TGTGCCACCCCCGGGAGGGAGGGAGCCAAAAACATTCAGTACTTC.

This clone has just a few counts. This sequence joins TRBV2 and TRBJ2-7; D possibly corresponds to TRBD2 (6 bases). Looked up from germline, CDR1 is SNHLY and CDR2 is FYNNEI. Deletions cut 6 bases from V and 6 bases from J, with 24 bases between. This CDR3 has 16 residues. The CDR3 here is CASSDPPGTGSREQYF. DNA for the CDR3: TGTGCCAGCAGCGACCCTCCGGGGACTGGCTCGCGCGAGCAGTACTTC.

The V call is TRBV7-8, the J call TRBJ2-3; 7 positions match TRBD1. The length of the CDR3 is 14 residues. Germline loops: CDR1 SGHVS, CDR2 FQNEAQ. Trimming removed 1 base from V and 4 bases from J; junction bases left unmatched: 2. CDR3 sequence: CASSLGQGADTQYF. CDR3 sequence (DNA): TGTGCCAGCAGCTTAGGACAGGGTGCAGATACGCAGTATTTT.

The genes are TRBV18 and TRBJ2-2; unclear D gene. Per the germline V gene, CDR1 is KGHSH and CDR2 is LQKENI. The CDR3 is made up of 15 amino acids. The germline V and J ends were trimmed by 1 base and 4 bases, with 10 bases remaining between them. The chain's CDR3 is CASSPQWVSTGELFF. The CDR3 bases are TGTGCCAGCTCACCACAGTGGGTTAGCACCGGGGAGCTGTTTTTT.

This clone has only one observation. The chain is built from TRBV5-1 and TRBJ2-3, with 8 nucleotides matching TRBD1. J gave up 4 bases and V 4 bases, and 5 bases lay outside the gene matches. From germline, CDR1 is SGHRS and CDR2 YFSETQ. This CDR3 contains 14 residues. CDR3 amino acids: CASSIGQGSDTQYF. CDR3 nucleotide sequence: TGCGCCAGCAGCATCGGACAGGGTTCAGATACGCAGTATTTT.

The gene calls are TRBV18 and TRBJ1-3, with D possibly TRBD1 on 5 matching bases. The V gene lost 6 bases and the J gene lost 0 bases, with 12 bases spanning the gap. The CDR3 runs to 15 residues. CDR1 and CDR2 (germline): KGHSH, LQKENI. The CDR3 here is CASSQTDGSGNTIYF. The CDR3 nucleotides read TGTGCCAGCTCCCAGACAGACGGCTCTGGAAACACCATATATTTT.

The rearrangement uses TRBV30 and TRBJ1-1; D unclear. Germline CDR1 reads GTSNPN; CDR2 reads SVGIG (reference sequence). The V end lost 5 bases, the J end lost 0 bases, and 16 bases lay between the germline ends. The CDR3 extends over 15 amino acids. CDR3 protein: CAWSPIGVVNTEAFF. The CDR3 region has the DNA TGTGCCTGGTCACCGATCGGGGTCGTGAACACTGAAGCTTTCTTT.

The chain joins TRBV11-3 to TRBJ2-1, with D possibly matching TRBD1 (5 bases). Germline assignment: CDR1 SGHNT and CDR2 YENEEA. The CDR3 runs 14 residues. The V end was cut by 2 bases, the J end by 8 bases, with 13 bases between. CDR3 amino acids: CASSLSRTTDEQFF. The CDR3 DNA reads TGTGCCAGCAGCTTATCGCGGACAACGGATGAGCAGTTCTTC.

The chain employs TRBV28 and TRBJ1-1; D is unclear. Germline V gives CDR1 MDHEN, CDR2 SYDVKM. This CDR3 spans 12 amino acids. The V and J ends lost 4 bases and 5 bases respectively, with 8 bases between them. In DNA form, the CDR3 reads TGTGCCAGCAGTTACATGGGAACTGAAGCTTTCTTT. Translated: CASSYMGTEAFF.

This clone turned up a few times. V and J are TRBV5-1 and TRBJ1-1; D is unclear. V dropped 1 base and J dropped 9 bases, with 25 bases sitting between them. Germline V gives CDR1 SGHRS, CDR2 YFSETQ. The length of the CDR3 is 17 residues. CDR3 sequence: CASSLNTGSGSVGQAFF. CDR3 DNA sequence: TGCGCCAGCAGCTTGAACACGGGGAGCGGTAGCGTCGGCCAAGCTTTCTTT.

The chain's CDR3 is CASSEGGAGGNYGYTF. Here the CDR3 DNA reads TGTGCCAGCAGTGAAGGTGGCGCAGGGGGCAACTATGGCTACACCTTC. The J gene is TRBJ1-2, the V gene TRBV6-1; 8 bases are shared with TRBD1. V gave up 1 base and J gave up 2 bases; unmatched junction bases: 6. CDR1 and CDR2 from the germline V gene are MNHNS and SASEGT. This CDR3 is built from 16 residues.

The chain links TRBV2 to TRBJ1-3; TRBD1 is a possible D gene (6 bases). Looked up from germline, CDR1 is SNHLY and CDR2 is FYNNEI. The CDR3 spans 17 residues. Trimming removed 7 bases at V and 1 base at J, with 20 bases between. The CDR3 is CASKGYRDTFSGNTIYF. The CDR3 nucleotides read TGTGCCAGCAAGGGGTACCGGGACACCTTTTCTGGAAACACCATATATTTT.

The chain uses TRBV27 and TRBJ2-3; D is perhaps TRBD1 or TRBD2 (7 bases each). With 1 base removed from V and 3 bases from J, the gap between germline ends came to 17 bases. The V gene's germline CDR1 is MNHEY and CDR2 SMNVEV (reference sequence). The CDR3 runs to 17 residues. The CDR3 sequence: CASSLLGGGRGTDTQYF. Here the CDR3 DNA reads TGTGCCAGCAGTTTATTAGGGGGCGGGAGAGGGACAGATACGCAGTATTTT.